One T cell receptor beta chain is described in this entry. V lost 0 bases to trimming and J lost 8 bases; unmatched junction nucleotides: 8. Germline CDR1 reads SGDLS; CDR2 reads YYNGEE. The CDR3 consists of 15 residues. This entry belongs to a study of technical replicates of blood from a few donors. The method was immunoSEQ multiplex PCR; TCRdb's version includes in-frame clones alone and lacks a portion of them. The table shows 55,000 to 75,000 clones, with roughly 94% occurring only once. The rearrangement links TRBV9 to TRBJ1-3; 7 bases match TRBD1. Sequencing used PBMCs. The receptor was derived from a human donor in good health. Some clones in this sample may be carry-over from other donors' samples. CDR3 protein: CASSVDAGGKDTIYF. CDR3 DNA sequence: TGTGCCAGCAGCGTAGATGCAGGGGGAAAGGACACCATATATTTT.